This T cell receptor beta chain was sequenced for a study of blood T cell repertoires in COVID-19. Study background: Donors in the United States, Italy and Spain gave samples during acute or convalescent COVID-19. Nucleic acid was either cDNA or gDNA, and it came from T cells, B-cell-depleted T cells, or PBMCs.

Seattle patient enrollment occurred during active infection, with longitudinal follow-up thereafter. Per the original methods: Counts of nucleated cells, estimated from reference gene primer amplification, were obtained. Sequencing was performed with immunoSEQ multiplex PCR; in TCRdb, only in-frame clones are kept and a portion is missing. V, J and clone size are taken as reported in that table, and D and trimming were inferred from the DNA itself. The profile shows 200,000 to 300,000 clones, 91% of them singletons. This CDR3 spans 14 amino acids. The V gene lost 0 bases and the J gene lost 9 bases, with 13 bases spanning the gap. CDR1 and CDR2 from the germline V gene are SGHRS and YFSETQ.

Material for sequencing was peripheral blood. The gene calls are TRBV5-1 and TRBJ2-1, with D perhaps TRBD2 (5 bases). The sequence came from a person aged 18-30 years with COVID-19, enrolled during active disease. CDR3: CASSLEGSSGEQFF. The CDR3, as DNA: TGCGCCAGCAGCTTGGAAGGGAGCTCCGGTGAGCAGTTCTTC.